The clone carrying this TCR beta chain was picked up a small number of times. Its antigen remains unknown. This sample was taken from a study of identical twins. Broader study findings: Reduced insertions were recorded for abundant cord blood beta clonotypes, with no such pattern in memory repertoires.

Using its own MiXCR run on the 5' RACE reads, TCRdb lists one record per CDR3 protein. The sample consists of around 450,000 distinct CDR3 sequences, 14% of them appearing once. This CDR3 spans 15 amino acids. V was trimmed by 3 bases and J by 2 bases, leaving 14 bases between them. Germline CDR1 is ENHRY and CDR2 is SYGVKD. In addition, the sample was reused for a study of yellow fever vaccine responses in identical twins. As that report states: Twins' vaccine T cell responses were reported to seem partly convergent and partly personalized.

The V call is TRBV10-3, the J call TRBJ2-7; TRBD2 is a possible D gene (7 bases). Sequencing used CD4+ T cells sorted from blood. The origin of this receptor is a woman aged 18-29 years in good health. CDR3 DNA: TGTGCCATCAGTGATACAGGGAGGGTCCCCTACGAGCAGTACTTC. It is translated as CAISDTGRVPYEQYF.